The next 30 T cell receptor beta chains were all read from a single sample in a study of T cells expressing NK-cell markers. Each CDR3 protein gets one entry in TCRdb, which reprocessed the 5' RACE reads and gives no DNA. This sample contains roughly 150,000 distinct CDR3 sequences. The sequenced sample was blood T cells: a sorted CD56 or NKG2C T cell subset, CD4+ or CD8+ T cells, or bulk PBMC T cells (not recorded which). Receptors originate from a man aged 18-70 years in good health.

The chain uses TRBV5-6 and TRBJ2-7. Looked up from germline, CDR1 is SGHDT and CDR2 is YYEEEE. This CDR3 is built from 11 residues. The CDR3 spells CASSFTKEQYF.

The chain links TRBV6-1 to TRBJ2-1. The CDR3 runs to 18 residues. In germline, CDR1 is MNHNS, CDR2 SASEGT. The CDR3: CASSERRPRNPSYNEQFF.

The chain uses TRBV4-1 and TRBJ2-7; lacking DNA, the TRBD2 call made by TCRdb goes unchecked. This CDR3 is 15 amino acids long. Per germline, CDR1 MGHRA and CDR2 YSYEKL. CDR3 amino acids: CASSQGGGQSYEQYF.

The chain is built from TRBV27 and TRBJ1-6. The V gene's germline CDR1 is MNHEY and CDR2 SMNVEV (reference sequence). The CDR3 has 15 residues. CDR3 loop: CASSSMTSVNSPLHF.

The rearrangement joins TRBV9 to TRBJ2-3; absent DNA, TCRdb's TRBD2 call cannot be checked. There are 15 residues in the CDR3. The germline V gene has CDR1 SGDLS and CDR2 YYNGEE. The CDR3 is CASSPLVAITDTQYF.

The chain combines TRBV11-2 with TRBJ1-4. CDR1 is SGHAT, CDR2 FQNNGV, per germline. This CDR3 region has 14 residues. This CDR3 is CASSFGGTNEKLFF. Supplemented by reference TRBV11-2 and TRBJ1-4, the full variable domain reads EAGVAQSPRYKIIEKRQSVAFWCNPISGHATLYWYQQILGQGPKLLIQFQNNGVVDDSQLPKDRFSAERLKGVDSTLKIQPAKLEDSAVYLCASSFGGTNEKLFFGSGTQLSVL.

This chain joins TRBV3-1 and TRBJ1-2; no DNA is available, so the TRBD1 call from TCRdb remains unchecked. Germline assignment: CDR1 LGHDT and CDR2 YNNKEL (reference sequence). This CDR3 has 15 residues. CDR3 loop: CASSPRQGSDYGYTF.

The chain uses TRBV12-3 or TRBV12-4 and TRBJ2-5; absent DNA, TCRdb's TRBD1 call cannot be checked. The CDR3 is made up of 17 amino acids. The CDR3 loop is CASSFAAGRGGRETQYF.

This chain joins TRBV5-6 and TRBJ2-3. This CDR3 is 14 amino acids long. Germline V gene sequence: CDR1 SGHDT, CDR2 YYEEEE. CDR3 sequence reads: CASTMGFGTDTQYF.

V and J are TRBV12-3 or TRBV12-4 and TRBJ2-7. The CDR3 runs to 14 residues. The CDR3 loop reads CASSSGRRAYEQYF.

The rearrangement links TRBV10-3 to TRBJ2-7; as DNA is missing, the TRBD2 call by TCRdb cannot be tested. This CDR3 is built from 11 residues. Germline V gene lookup returns CDR1 ENHRY and CDR2 SYGVKD. The CDR3 sequence is CASRGVNEQYF.

The chain combines TRBV7-9 with TRBJ1-6; TCRdb selects TRBD1, and the lack of DNA leaves this call unchecked. From germline, CDR1 is SEHNR and CDR2 FQNEAQ (reference sequence). The CDR3 has 15 residues. This chain's CDR3 is CASSLGLSPNSPLHF.

The rearrangement links TRBV12-3 or TRBV12-4 to TRBJ2-5; TCRdb's D call, TRBD1, is unchecked because there is no DNA. The CDR3 loop spans 17 amino acids. CDR3 region: CASSSNRLSGGQETQYF.

This sequence joins TRBV12-3 or TRBV12-4 and TRBJ1-1; the TCRdb D gene call, TRBD1, has no DNA to confirm it. This CDR3 has 14 residues. This chain's CDR3 is CASSYNRGITEAFF.

This chain joins TRBV2 and TRBJ2-2; TCRdb selects TRBD1, and the lack of DNA leaves this call unchecked. This CDR3 comprises 14 residues. In germline, CDR1 is SNHLY, CDR2 FYNNEI. CDR3 sequence: CASSNRGVTGELFF.

The V and J genes are TRBV27 and TRBJ1-1; the D gene TCRdb calls, TRBD1, cannot be checked with no DNA. Germline CDR1 reads MNHEY; CDR2 reads SMNVEV (reference sequence). This CDR3 comprises 13 residues. The CDR3 sequence is CASSQQAVTKAFF.

The J gene is TRBJ2-3, the V gene TRBV3-1; the D call from TCRdb, TRBD1, cannot be confirmed without DNA. Germline lookup yields CDR1 LGHDT and CDR2 YNNKEL (reference sequence). The CDR3 is 16 amino acids. The CDR3 spells CASSQGGGPFTDTQYF.

The chain combines TRBV12-3 or TRBV12-4 with TRBJ2-1; TCRdb's D gene call, TRBD2, goes unchecked for lack of DNA. This CDR3 region has 15 residues. This CDR3 is CASSLAGTVYNEQFF.

The chain links TRBV20-1 to TRBJ1-1. The CDR3 sequence is 18 residues long. Germline CDR1 and CDR2: DFQATT and SNEGSKA (reference sequence). CDR3 residues: CSARDLASSSTMNTEAFF.

The rearrangement joins TRBV5-8 to TRBJ2-1; the D gene TCRdb calls, TRBD2, cannot be checked with no DNA. CDR3 length: 15 amino acids. Germline CDR1 is SGHTS and CDR2 is YDEGEE. CDR3 sequence reads: CASSLTSGGWNEQFF. The full variable domain, completed using reference TRBV5-8 and TRBJ2-1, is EAGVTQSPTHLIKTRGQQATLRCSPISGHTSVYWYQQALGLGLQFLLWYDEGEERNRGNFPPRFSGRQFPNYSSELNVNALELEDSALYLCASSLTSGGWNEQFFGPGTRLTVL.

V is TRBV19 and J is TRBJ2-6. Germline loops: CDR1 LNHDA, CDR2 SQIVND (reference sequence). The CDR3 length is 14 residues. The CDR3 protein is CASSVQTGANVLTF.

The chain has TRBV12-3 or TRBV12-4 and TRBJ2-3; there is no DNA to check the TCRdb D call of TRBD1. This CDR3 has 16 residues. CDR3 protein: CASSATGQPNTDTQYF.

This chain connects TRBV2 to TRBJ2-2. Germline V gene data show CDR1 as SNHLY and CDR2 as FYNNEI. CDR3 length: 12 residues. CDR3 sequence: CASRRPTGELFF. The full variable domain, its missing parts supplied by reference TRBV2 and TRBJ2-2, is EPEVTQTPSHQVTQMGQEVILRCVPISNHLYFYWYRQILGQKVEFLVSFYNNEISEKSEIFDDQFSVERPDGSNFTLKIRSTKLEDSAMYFCASRRPTGELFFGEGSRLTVL.

This chain uses TRBV9 with TRBJ2-7; with no DNA, the TCRdb D assignment of TRBD1 cannot be verified. Germline CDR1 and CDR2: SGDLS and YYNGEE. This CDR3 region has 16 residues. The CDR3 protein is CASSSGTAPGRYEQYF.

V and J are TRBV4-1 and TRBJ1-2. This CDR3 spans 13 amino acids. The germline CDR1 and CDR2 sequences are MGHRA and YSYEKL. The chain's CDR3 is CASSGGGGYGYTF.

The rearrangement uses TRBV28 and TRBJ1-1. Germline V gene sequence: CDR1 MDHEN, CDR2 SYDVKM. The length of the CDR3 is 14 residues. The CDR3: CASSIREGSTEAFF.

The rearrangement uses TRBV12-3 or TRBV12-4 and TRBJ2-7; TCRdb's D call of TRBD2 is untestable without DNA. The CDR3 has 13 amino acids. This chain's CDR3 is CASMHTLGYEQYF.

The rearrangement uses TRBV6-5 and TRBJ2-3; checking the TCRdb D call of TRBD1 is not possible without DNA. Germline V gives CDR1 MNHEY, CDR2 SVGAGI. This CDR3 has 14 amino acids. The CDR3 is CASSYEGGSNTQYF.

The J gene is TRBJ2-1, the V gene TRBV5-4; TCRdb's assignment of TRBD1 cannot be checked, as there is no DNA. Germline CDR1 SGHNT, CDR2 YYREEE (reference sequence). The CDR3 is 15 residues long. The CDR3 protein is CASSWSWGDRNEQFF.

This sequence joins TRBV5-5 and TRBJ2-7; TCRdb indicates TRBD2, and absent DNA this call remains unverified. The CDR3 consists of 13 residues. Per the germline V gene, CDR1 is SGHKS and CDR2 is YYEKEE (reference sequence). The CDR3 sequence is CASSLIGGYEQYF.